The sequence of this T cell receptor (beta chain) was determined in a study of T cell changes during pregnancy in multiple sclerosis. Some clones are missing from TCRdb's copy, which holds only in-frame ones; the method was immunoSEQ multiplex PCR. The sample includes approximately 130,000 clones, roughly 95% of them seen just once. This CDR3 is built from 15 residues. Trimming shortened V by 2 bases and J by 2 bases, and 13 bases separated the two germline ends. Germline CDR1 is SGHTS and CDR2 is YDEGEE. The sample here was peripheral blood, taken after pregnancy. The chain links TRBV5-8 to TRBJ2-5; possibly TRBD1 for D (6 bases). The receptor comes from a female donor with multiple sclerosis, enrolled in a pregnancy study. The CDR3 loop is CASSFRGLPQETQYF. CDR3 in DNA: TGTGCCAGCAGCTTCAGGGGTCTGCCGCAAGAGACCCAGTACTTC.